This T cell receptor beta chain stems from a study of PD-1 blockade in mismatch repair-deficient tumors. Per germline, CDR1 MDHEN and CDR2 SYDVKM. V lost 2 bases and J lost 0, with 11 bases in between. CDR3 size: 16 residues. Sequencing was performed with immunoSEQ multiplex PCR; in TCRdb, only in-frame clones are kept and a portion is missing. Of 45,000 to 60,000 clones listed, roughly 78% are singletons. The V gene is TRBV28, the J gene TRBJ2-1; TRBD2 might be the D (5 bases). This TCR came from an adult with mismatch repair-deficient cancer. Sequencing was performed on peripheral blood, taken 4 weeks after starting pembrolizumab. This CDR3 reads CASSLAITSSYNEQFF. The CDR3, as DNA: TGTGCCAGCAGTTTAGCGATCACTAGCTCCTACAATGAGCAGTTCTTC.